Below, one T cell receptor (beta chain) is given with its context. Its antigen is unknown. The data are from a study of cytomegalovirus exposure and HLA in healthy donors. Trimming stripped 3 bases from V and 1 base from J, with 11 bases between. Germline loops: CDR1 MDHEN, CDR2 SYDVKM. This CDR3 has 15 residues. At the time of sampling, donors were nominally healthy, though unrecorded immune exposures were likely. Study results and limitations: A later analysis reported that several of the most significant clusters appeared to be linked to common viral pathogens, among them Epstein-Barr virus. Reports described diagnosis of cytomegalovirus status by the classifier as highly specific and sensitive.

60 Vbeta and 13 Jbeta primers were used in PCR. This table comes from immunoSEQ multiplex PCR, and its TCRdb copy is limited to in-frame clones, with some not included. Seen here are 120,000 to 150,000 clones, almost 80% observed once, and the top ten hold 6.5% to 8%. The clonotype comes from a woman aged 40 to 49 in good health and CMV-seropositive. Sequencing was carried out using PBMCs. The chain has TRBV28 and TRBJ2-3; D remains unclear. CDR3 in DNA: TGTGCCAGCAGTTTTAGTCTAGTGGGCACAGATACGCAGTATTTT. Encoded protein: CASSFSLVGTDTQYF.